These 19 T cell receptor beta chains share one sample of origin, sequenced in a study of cytotoxic CD8 clonotypes in ibrutinib-treated CLL. Produced via immunoSEQ multiplex PCR; TCRdb's table is partial and in-frame only. The sample consists of 200,000 to 250,000 clones, roughly 77% of them appearing once. Material: PBMCs, obtained after 12 months of ibrutinib treatment. Receptor source: a human donor with chronic lymphocytic leukemia.

The chain carries TRBV2 and TRBJ1-1; TRBD1 is a possible D gene (5 bases). V lost 5 bases and J lost 4, with 14 bases in between. The V gene's germline CDR1 is SNHLY and CDR2 FYNNEI. The CDR3 totals 14 residues. The CDR3 nucleotides are TGTGCCAGCAGTCCCTTGGACACGCTCACTGAAGCTTTCTTT. Residues: CASSPLDTLTEAFF. Based on the CDR3 plus reference TRBV2 and TRBJ1-1, the full variable domain is EPEVTQTPSHQVTQMGQEVILRCVPISNHLYFYWYRQILGQKVEFLVSFYNNEISEKSEIFDDQFSVERPDGSNFTLKIRSTKLEDSAMYFCASSPLDTLTEAFFGQGTRLTVV.

With respect to this clone: This specimen includes other DNA sequences encoding the same CDR3. This chain joins TRBV6-5 and TRBJ1-1; D unresolved. This CDR3 contains 13 residues. The V end lost 2 bases, the J end lost 2 bases, and 6 bases lay between the germline ends. Germline V gives CDR1 MNHEY, CDR2 SVGAGI. In DNA, the CDR3 is TGTGCCAGCAGTTACGTCCTCAACACTGAAGCTTTCTTT. Its protein product is CASSYVLNTEAFF.

The chain combines TRBV11-2 with TRBJ2-3, with D unclear. CDR3 length: 14 residues. Trimming removed 1 base from V and 0 bases from J, with 5 bases in between. Germline V gene sequence: CDR1 SGHAT, CDR2 FQNNGV. CDR3 DNA: TGTGCCAGCAGCTTAGTTCAGAGCACAGATACGCAGTATTTT. This translates into CASSLVQSTDTQYF.

The chain carries TRBV4-1 and TRBJ2-3; tentatively, D is TRBD1 or TRBD2 (5 bases each). V shed 2 bases and J shed 5 bases, with 20 bases lying between them. The CDR3 runs to 17 residues. Germline V gene lookup returns CDR1 MGHRA and CDR2 YSYEKL. The CDR3 loop is CASSQLLGPAEGDTQYF. In DNA, the CDR3 is TGCGCCAGCAGCCAATTGTTGGGGCCAGCTGAGGGAGATACGCAGTATTTT.

The chain has TRBV4-2 and TRBJ1-4; D is undetermined. CDR3 length equals 17 residues. The germline CDR1 and CDR2 sequences are LGHNA and YNFKEQ. V gave up 0 bases and J gave up 0 bases, with 11 bases separating them. CDR3: CASSQDQADATNEKLFF. Here the CDR3 DNA reads TGTGCCAGCAGCCAAGATCAGGCGGATGCAACTAATGAAAAACTGTTTTTT.

This clone was observed a handful of times. At one end the junction does not follow the germline gene, possibly because of a read error. CDR3 nucleotide sequence: TGTGCCAGCAGCTTCATGACGGAAAAACTGTTTTTT. Translation: CASSFMTEKLFF. The chain couples TRBV5-3 to TRBJ1-4; D uncertain. TRBV5-3 is an ORF, with its function uncertain. The CDR3 totals 12 residues.

The CDR3 reads CASSQAQGAYEQYF. The CDR3 bases are TGTGCCAGCAGCCAAGCACAGGGGGCTTACGAGCAGTACTTC. The chain couples TRBV4-2 to TRBJ2-7; 9 nucleotides line up with TRBD1. V shed 1 base, J shed 4 bases, and the junction held 2 bases outside the gene matches. The CDR3 has 14 residues. Germline V gene data show CDR1 as LGHNA and CDR2 as YNFKEQ.

This clone was counted once. The rearrangement uses TRBV2 and TRBJ1-1; D ambiguous. This CDR3 is 11 amino acids long. CDR1 and CDR2 (germline): SNHLY, FYNNEI. V lost 4 bases and J 3 bases, leaving 3 bases between the germline ends. DNA for the CDR3: TGTGCCAGCAGTGTTCACACTGAAGCTTTCTTT. Its translation: CASSVHTEAFF. The complete variable domain, with remaining parts taken from reference TRBV2 and TRBJ1-1, reads EPEVTQTPSHQVTQMGQEVILRCVPISNHLYFYWYRQILGQKVEFLVSFYNNEISEKSEIFDDQFSVERPDGSNFTLKIRSTKLEDSAMYFCASSVHTEAFFGQGTRLTVV.

The chain couples TRBV6-1 to TRBJ1-1; D gene unclear. V gave up 5 bases and J gave up 7 bases, with 17 bases separating them. The V gene's germline CDR1 is MNHNS and CDR2 SASEGT. The CDR3 runs 14 residues. The CDR3 region is CASSWQEKTNEAFF. The CDR3 DNA follows: TGTGCCAGCAGTTGGCAGGAAAAGACTAATGAAGCTTTCTTT.

The CDR3 here is CASSPSGAGDSPLHF. DNA for the CDR3: TGCGCCAGCAGCCCGTCTGGAGCCGGGGATTCACCCCTCCACTTT. The gene calls are TRBV10-1 and TRBJ1-6; D is unclear. Trimming removed 6 bases from V and 8 bases from J, with 17 bases in between. Germline assignment: CDR1 WNHNN and CDR2 SYGVQD (reference sequence). The CDR3 has 15 residues.

The chain combines TRBV11-1 with TRBJ1-6; D ambiguous. Trimming left V 0 bases short and J 8 bases short, with 14 bases between. CDR3 length: 16 amino acids. The germline V gene encodes CDR1 SGHAT and CDR2 FQDESV (reference sequence). In nucleotides, the CDR3 is TGTGCCAGCAGCTTAGCACTGGACTGGAGCGATTCACCCCTCCACTTT. This codes for CASSLALDWSDSPLHF.

This chain uses TRBV5-1 with TRBJ2-7, with TRBD1 matching over 10 bases. Germline values: CDR1 SGHRS, CDR2 YFSETQ. The CDR3 runs 15 residues. The ends lost 5 bases at V and 3 bases at J; junction bases unmatched: 8. CDR3 nucleotide sequence: TGCGCCAGCAGACCTCGACAGGGGGCCAACTACGAGCAGTACTTC. This encodes CASRPRQGANYEQYF.

The sample holds one count of this clone. This may be a read error: a much more frequent sequence differs by one nucleotide. The chain recombines TRBV5-8 with TRBJ2-7; a weak D match, TRBD1 (6 bases). Trimming took off 4 bases at V and 3 bases at J, with 8 bases between the two ends. This CDR3 has 12 amino acids. Germline loops: CDR1 SGHTS, CDR2 YDEGEE. The CDR3 region is CASSRDNYEQYF. The CDR3 DNA follows: TGTGCCAGCAGCCGGGACAACTACGAGCAGTACTTC.

This clone has just a few counts. The CDR3 region is CASSPRSAKGTDTQYF. The CDR3 nucleotides read TGTGCCAGCTCACCTCGCTCGGCCAAGGGCACAGATACGCAGTATTTT. The V gene is TRBV18, the J gene TRBJ2-3, with D unclear. The germline CDR1 and CDR2 sequences are KGHSH and LQKENI. This CDR3 comprises 16 residues. Trimming stripped 3 bases from V and 1 base from J, with 14 bases between.

This chain uses TRBV4-1 with TRBJ1-6; unclear D gene. Germline CDR1 reads MGHRA; CDR2 reads YSYEKL. Trimming cost V 0 bases and J 4 bases, with 7 bases left between them. This CDR3 comprises 15 residues. CDR3 loop: CASSQEVRYNSPLHF. DNA of the CDR3: TGCGCCAGCAGCCAAGAGGTCAGGTATAATTCACCCCTCCACTTT.

V and J are TRBV5-1 and TRBJ2-7, with D unresolved. This CDR3 spans 12 amino acids. The germline V and J ends were trimmed by 0 bases and 5 bases, with 6 bases remaining between them. Germline V gives CDR1 SGHRS, CDR2 YFSETQ. The CDR3 loop reads CASSLVSHEQYF. As DNA, the CDR3 is TGCGCCAGCAGCTTGGTTTCCCACGAGCAGTACTTC.

This sequence joins TRBV11-3 and TRBJ2-7; no clear D gene. Germline CDR1 and CDR2: SGHNT and YENEEA. The length of the CDR3 is 12 residues. Trimming cost V 0 bases and J 7 bases, with 7 bases left between them. CDR3 residues: CASSLEGGEQYF. In DNA, the CDR3 is TGTGCCAGCAGCTTAGAGGGTGGTGAGCAGTACTTC.

This clone turned up a few times. The rearrangement links TRBV5-1 to TRBJ2-1; 7 bases agree with TRBD2. This CDR3 spans 14 amino acids. Germline V gene sequence: CDR1 SGHRS, CDR2 YFSETQ. V gave up 2 bases and J gave up 10 bases; unmatched junction bases: 9. For the CDR3, the DNA is TGCGCCAGCAGCTTTAGCGGGCAGGGTTGGGAGCAGTTCTTC. This gives the protein CASSFSGQGWEQFF.

Regarding this clone: This may arise from a read error, as a much more abundant clone is one base away. The V and J genes are TRBV6-5 and TRBJ2-7; 8 bases map to TRBD2. CDR3 length: 13 residues. CDR1 and CDR2 (germline): MNHEY, SVGAGI. The CDR3 protein is CVSNPAGANEQYF. The CDR3 DNA reads TGTGTCAGCAACCCAGCGGGGGCCAACGAGCAGTACTTC.